The rows below give T cell receptor beta chains drawn from one sample of a study of shared T cell receptors in the human thymus. The table came from immunoSEQ multiplex PCR; TCRdb's copy has only in-frame clones and leaves some out. There are hundreds of thousands of clones in the sample; 75% to 85% occur only once, and about 0.012% lies in the top ten. The same sample was also studied in work on human thymus T cells.

Material: thymocytes. These receptors all come from a boy younger than two with a congenital heart defect. Both conserved end residues are part of each CDR3. The order of the fields is V gene, J gene, D gene, clone size, CDR3 protein, CDR3 DNA. A D gene is named only where the DNA matches it firmly. Clone size appears in some rows only: once, few, many, or a class for an expanded clone.

>TRBV2|TRBJ1-5|-|-
CASSDWSVSNQPQHF
TGTGCCAGCAGTGATTGGAGTGTTAGCAATCAGCCCCAGCATTTT
>TRBV5-4|TRBJ2-2|-|-
CASSLYPLPRPGELFF
TGTGCCAGCAGCTTGTACCCTCTACCGCGGCCGGGGGAGCTGTTTTTT
>TRBV7-9|TRBJ1-3|-|-
CASSEGRRAEGNTIYF
TGTGCCAGCAGCGAAGGAAGGCGCGCGGAGGGAAACACCATATATTTT
>TRBV25-1|TRBJ2-1|TRBD2|-
CASSEPRGLAAYNEQFF
TGTGCCAGCAGTGAACCGAGGGGACTAGCGGCCTACAATGAGCAGTTCTTC
>TRBV20-1|TRBJ2-7|-|-
CSASQGLEQYF
TGCAGTGCTAGCCAGGGGCTCGAGCAGTACTTC
>TRBV11-2|TRBJ2-7|-|-
CASSFHPEGHEQYF
TGTGCCAGCAGCTTCCACCCGGAGGGCCACGAGCAGTACTTC
>TRBV12-2|TRBJ2-7|-|few
CASRLAGAGEGPYEQYF
TGTGCAAGTCGCTTAGCGGGGGCGGGAGAGGGACCCTACGAGCAGTACTTC
>TRBV5-4|TRBJ2-7|TRBD2|-
CASSLAVGTSGTYLYYEQYF
TGTGCCAGCAGCTTGGCCGTAGGGACTAGCGGGACGTACCTCTACTACGAGCAGTACTTC
>TRBV10-1|TRBJ2-7|TRBD2|-
CASSESGLAGEYEQYF
TGCGCCAGCAGTGAGTCGGGACTAGCGGGAGAATACGAGCAGTACTTC
>TRBV15|TRBJ1-4|TRBD1|-
CATSSPQGQGGAKLFF
TGTGCCACCAGCAGCCCTCAGGGACAGGGAGGGGCAAAACTGTTTTTT
>TRBV12-5|TRBJ2-3|TRBD2|-
CASDVAGGPTDTQYF
TGTGCTAGTGACGTAGCGGGAGGGCCCACAGATACGCAGTATTTT
>TRBV4-1|TRBJ2-2|TRBD2|once
CASSQASGGPNTGELFF
TGCGCCAGCAGCCAAGCGTCGGGAGGGCCGAACACCGGGGAGCTGTTTTTT
>TRBV9|TRBJ1-5|TRBD1|-
CASSGTGRDQPQHF
TGTGCCAGCAGCGGGACAGGGAGAGATCAGCCCCAGCATTTT
>TRBV4-3|TRBJ2-1|TRBD2|-
CASSQRYSGRNDNEQFF
TGCGCCAGCAGCCAACGTTATAGCGGGAGGAACGACAATGAGCAGTTCTTC
>TRBV9|TRBJ1-1|-|-
CASSPSGVGTEAFF
TGTGCCAGCAGCCCGAGCGGAGTGGGAACTGAAGCTTTCTTT
>TRBV4-3|TRBJ2-7|TRBD2|-
CASSQALAGGPDEQYF
TGCGCCAGCAGCCAAGCTCTAGCGGGAGGGCCCGACGAGCAGTACTTC
>TRBV7-2|TRBJ2-1|-|-
CASSQPFATDNEQFF
TGTGCCAGCAGCCAACCGTTCGCGACAGACAATGAGCAGTTCTTC
>TRBV6-5|TRBJ2-3|TRBD2|-
CASSETSLPDTQYF
TGTGCCAGCAGTGAGACTAGCCTCCCAGATACGCAGTATTTT
>TRBV7-2|TRBJ2-1|TRBD2|once
CASSSSTGTTFHNEQFF
TGTGCCAGCAGCTCTTCCACCGGGACTACCTTCCACAACGAGCAGTTCTTC
>TRBV29-1|TRBJ1-1|-|-
CSVEEGEGVGAEAFF
TGCAGCGTTGAAGAAGGTGAGGGGGTGGGTGCTGAAGCTTTCTTT
>TRBV6-1|TRBJ2-7|-|-
CASSEGKDYLPLTYEQYF
TGTGCCAGCAGTGAAGGGAAGGACTACCTTCCCCTCACCTACGAGCAGTACTTC
>TRBV11-2|TRBJ2-3|-|-
CASSLQYTDTQYF
TGTGCCAGCAGCTTACAGTACACAGATACGCAGTATTTT
>TRBV4-3|TRBJ1-2|-|-
CASSQETKETLYLNYGYTF
TGCGCCAGCAGCCAAGAGACAAAGGAAACCTTGTACCTTAACTATGGCTACACCTTC
>TRBV28|TRBJ1-2|TRBD1|-
CASRDWTGGADGYTF
TGTGCCAGCAGGGATTGGACAGGGGGCGCGGATGGCTACACCTTC
>TRBV30|TRBJ2-3|TRBD2|once
CAWTAGAYTDTQYF
TGTGCCTGGACGGCGGGAGCCTACACAGATACGCAGTATTTT
>TRBV16|TRBJ2-1|TRBD2|few
CASSQGTSGPNEQFF
TGTGCCAGCAGCCAGGGGACTAGCGGACCCAATGAGCAGTTCTTC
>TRBV7-2|TRBJ2-5|-|-
CASSLSRGRETQYF
TGTGCCAGCAGCTTATCGCGGGGCCGTGAGACCCAGTACTTC
>TRBV28|TRBJ1-1|-|-
CASSYSGGQGRSSEAFF
TGTGCCAGCAGTTATAGCGGGGGGCAGGGTCGCAGTAGTGAAGCTTTCTTT